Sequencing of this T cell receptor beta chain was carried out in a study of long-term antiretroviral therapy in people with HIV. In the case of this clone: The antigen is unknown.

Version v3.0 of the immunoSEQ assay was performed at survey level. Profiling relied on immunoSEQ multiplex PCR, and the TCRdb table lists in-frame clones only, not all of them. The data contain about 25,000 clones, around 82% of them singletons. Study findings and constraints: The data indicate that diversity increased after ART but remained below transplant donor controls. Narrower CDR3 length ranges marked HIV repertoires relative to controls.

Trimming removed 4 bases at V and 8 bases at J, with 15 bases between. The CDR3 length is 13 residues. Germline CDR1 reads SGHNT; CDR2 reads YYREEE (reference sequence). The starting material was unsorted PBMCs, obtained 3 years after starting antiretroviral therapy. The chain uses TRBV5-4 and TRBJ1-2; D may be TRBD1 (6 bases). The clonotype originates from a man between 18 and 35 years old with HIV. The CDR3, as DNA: TGTGCCAGCAGCCCCCGCCAGGGGCGCGGCTACACCTTC. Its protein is CASSPRQGRGYTF. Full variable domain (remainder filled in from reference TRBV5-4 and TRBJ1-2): ETGVTQSPTHLIKTRGQQVTLRCSSQSGHNTVSWYQQALGQGPQFIFQYYREEENGRGNFPPRFSGLQFPNYSSELNVNALELDDSALYLCASSPRQGRGYTFGSGTRLTVV.